Below are 20 T cell receptor beta chains sequenced from a single sample in a study of T-cell reconstitution after alpha-beta-depleted transplantation in children. A library of TCRbeta sequences, prepared with unique molecular identifiers, was generated. TCRdb reanalysed the PCR reads using MiXCR and keeps one entry per CDR3 protein. The sample holds some 840,000 distinct CDR3 sequences, under 20% seen once. The starting material was PBMCs, mostly from graft donor cells, obtained 360 days after TCRalphabeta/CD19-depleted stem cell transplant. The receptors shown here come from a male patient between 10 and 17 years old who had a stem cell transplant for acute lymphoblastic leukemia, so the T cells may come from the graft donor.

This chain links TRBV5-1 with TRBJ2-3, with a weak D call TRBD2 (5 bases). V gave up 3 bases and J gave up 4 bases, with 15 bases separating them. The length of the CDR3 is 15 residues. Germline loops: CDR1 SGHRS, CDR2 YFSETQ. CDR3 bases: TGCGCCAGCAGCTCACCTAGCTCCCAGCCAGATACGCAGTATTTT. This translates into CASSSPSSQPDTQYF.

This clonotype was counted many times. The chain combines TRBV28 with TRBJ2-5; 15 bases match TRBD2. Looked up from germline, CDR1 is MDHEN and CDR2 is SYDVKM. After removal of 4 bases from V and 6 bases from J, the junction contained 3 bases not matched to a gene. This CDR3 is 15 amino acids long. CDR3 sequence reads: CASSSGTSGRKTQYF. The CDR3 region has the DNA TGTGCCAGCAGTTCAGGGACTAGCGGGAGGAAGACCCAGTACTTC.

The V call is TRBV4-1, the J call TRBJ2-3; D tentatively fits TRBD1 or TRBD2 (5 bases each). The CDR3 runs to 18 residues. Germline V lookup: CDR1 MGHRA, CDR2 YSYEKL. The V end lost 1 base, the J end lost 1 base, and 18 bases lay between the germline ends. CDR3 residues: CASSQVGVLGWGTDTQYF. The DNA for the CDR3 is TGCGCCAGCAGCCAAGTGGGGGTTCTTGGGTGGGGCACAGATACGCAGTATTTT.

This sequence joins TRBV10-3 and TRBJ2-7; the match to TRBD1 covers 7 bases. V dropped 8 bases and J dropped 0; count of bases not matched to a gene: 7. CDR1 ENHRY and CDR2 SYGVKD come from the germline V gene. The CDR3 sequence is 14 residues long. CDR3 residues: CAIWTGLSSYEQYF. In nucleotides, the CDR3 is TGTGCCATCTGGACAGGATTGAGCTCCTACGAGCAGTACTTC.

This clonotype was observed a handful of times. CDR3 in amino acids: CASSRRLAGANTDTQYF. CDR3 sequence (DNA): TGTGCCAGCAGCCGGAGACTAGCGGGAGCGAACACAGATACGCAGTATTTT. The rearrangement uses TRBV14 and TRBJ2-3, with TRBD2 identical over 12 bases. Trimming cost V 4 bases and J 2 bases; bases outside gene matches: 7. The germline V gene has CDR1 SGHDN and CDR2 FVKESK. The CDR3 extends over 17 amino acids. Full variable domain (rest looked up from reference TRBV14 and TRBJ2-3): EAGVTQFPSHSVIEKGQTVTLRCDPISGHDNLYWYRRVMGKEIKFLLHFVKESKQDESGMPNNRFLAERTGGTYSTLKVQPAELEDSGVYFCASSRRLAGANTDTQYFGPGTRLTVL.

This clonotype came up many times. The chain combines TRBV15 with TRBJ2-3, with D possibly being TRBD2 (5 bases). Germline V CDR1 and CDR2: LNHNV, YYDKDF (reference sequence). This CDR3 has 14 residues. With 8 bases removed from V and 2 bases from J, the gap between germline ends came to 14 bases. The CDR3: CATWAGPVTDTQYF. CDR3 bases: TGTGCCACCTGGGCGGGCCCCGTCACAGATACGCAGTATTTT.

Only a few counts were recorded for this clonotype. The rearrangement uses TRBV3-1 and TRBJ2-7; perhaps TRBD2 as D (6 bases). The germline V gene has CDR1 LGHDT and CDR2 YNNKEL (reference sequence). This CDR3 is 14 amino acids long. The germline V and J ends were trimmed by 5 bases and 6 bases, with 17 bases remaining between them. The CDR3 region is CASSSAGGKVEQYF. The CDR3 bases are TGTGCCAGCAGCTCAGCCGGGGGAAAGGTCGAGCAGTACTTC.

V gene TRBV5-1 combines with J gene TRBJ2-5; 7 positions agree with TRBD1. V trimming: 3 bases; J trimming: 6 bases; junction bases outside the gene matches: 8. The CDR3 covers 14 residues. Germline V gene data show CDR1 as SGHRS and CDR2 as YFSETQ. CDR3 region: CASSSRQGGKTQYF. The CDR3 nucleotides are TGCGCCAGCAGCTCGCGACAGGGTGGTAAGACCCAGTACTTC.

This clonotype showed up just a few times. J is TRBJ2-7 and V is TRBV25-1; D call uncertain. Germline loops: CDR1 MGHDK, CDR2 SYGVNS. CDR3 length: 12 residues. Trimming cost V 3 bases and J 1 base, with 4 bases left between them. The CDR3 here is CASSDESYEQYF. The DNA for the CDR3 is TGTGCCAGCAGTGACGAATCCTACGAGCAGTACTTC.

This clonotype was seen only a few times. The CDR3 protein is CASSHFTGTSVNNEQFF. CDR3 coding DNA: TGTGCCAGCAGCCATTTTACCGGGACTAGCGTCAACAATGAGCAGTTCTTC. The rearrangement joins TRBV4-2 to TRBJ2-1, with 10 bases lining up with TRBD2. The CDR3 consists of 17 residues. Germline V gene data show CDR1 as LGHNA and CDR2 as YNFKEQ. V was clipped by 3 bases and J by 5 bases; unmatched bases: 10.

This clonotype was picked up a small number of times. The chain links TRBV15 to TRBJ2-7; TRBD1 aligns across 8 bases. The CDR3 extends over 16 amino acids. V shed 0 bases, J shed 5 bases, and the junction held 9 bases outside the gene matches. CDR1 and CDR2 (germline): LNHNV, YYDKDF (reference sequence). CDR3 in amino acids: CATSRDPGQGGNEQYF. CDR3 sequence (DNA): TGTGCCACCAGCAGAGATCCAGGACAGGGAGGTAACGAGCAGTACTTC.

The V and J genes are TRBV9 and TRBJ2-2; D not resolved. CDR3 size: 14 residues. Germline V gene data show CDR1 as SGDLS and CDR2 as YYNGEE. The ends were cut back, 4 bases at V and 0 bases at J, with 7 bases in the middle. The CDR3 DNA follows: TGTGCCAGCAGCCAACCTACGAACACCGGGGAGCTGTTTTTT. Amino acids: CASSQPTNTGELFF.

This clonotype appeared a few times. This chain joins TRBV4-1 and TRBJ2-7; D ambiguous. This CDR3 contains 12 residues. The germline gives CDR1 MGHRA, CDR2 YSYEKL. Trimming took off 1 base at V and 6 bases at J, with 7 bases between the two ends. This CDR3 reads CASSQVWGEQYF. CDR3 in DNA: TGCGCCAGCAGCCAAGTCTGGGGCGAGCAGTACTTC.

This clonotype has only a few counts. The chain combines TRBV5-5 with TRBJ1-1, with 7 bases fitting TRBD1. Germline V gene lookup returns CDR1 SGHKS and CDR2 YYEKEE (reference sequence). The length of the CDR3 is 15 residues. The trim removed 1 base at V and 5 bases at J, leaving 8 bases unmatched. In DNA form, the CDR3 reads TGTGCCAGCAGCTTGACGAGCCCAGGGGGGACTGAAGCTTTCTTT. As protein: CASSLTSPGGTEAFF.

The sample holds a few counts of this clonotype. The chain is built from TRBV20-1 and TRBJ2-1, with a weak D call TRBD1 (6 bases). Trimming took 2 bases from V and 5 from J, leaving 16 bases between them. The CDR3 sequence is 15 residues long. Per the germline V gene, CDR1 is DFQATT and CDR2 is SNEGSKA (reference sequence). The CDR3 DNA follows: TGCAGTGCTAGACCCCAGGGGCGTCTAGACAATGAGCAGTTCTTC. Translated: CSARPQGRLDNEQFF.

The rearrangement links TRBV7-9 to TRBJ2-7; 7 bases are a match to TRBD2. This CDR3 has 16 amino acids. Per the germline V gene, CDR1 is SEHNR and CDR2 is FQNEAQ (reference sequence). After removal of 5 bases from V and 0 bases from J, the junction contained 10 bases not matched to a gene. As DNA, the CDR3 is TGTGCCAGCAGCCCAAAGAGTAGCGGGCACTCCTACGAGCAGTACTTC. Translation gives CASSPKSSGHSYEQYF. Filled out from reference TRBV7-9 and TRBJ2-7, the complete variable domain reads DTGVSQNPRHKITKRGQNVTFRCDPISEHNRLYWYRQTLGQGPEFLTYFQNEAQLEKSRLLSDRFSAERPKGSFSTLEIQRTEQGDSAMYLCASSPKSSGHSYEQYFGPGTRLTVT.

The chain employs TRBV29-1 and TRBJ2-3; D is ambiguous. The V and J ends lost 2 bases and 0 bases respectively, with 12 bases between them. Germline lookup yields CDR1 SQVTM and CDR2 ANQGSEA. The CDR3 has 15 amino acids. The CDR3 sequence is CSVEPFKFSTDTQYF. The CDR3 nucleotides are TGCAGCGTTGAACCCTTTAAATTTAGCACAGATACGCAGTATTTT.

As DNA, the CDR3 is TGCAGTGCTAGACAACCTGGGGCCAACGTCCTGACTTTC. Translated: CSARQPGANVLTF. The rearrangement joins TRBV20-1 to TRBJ2-6; D gene uncertain. Germline V gives CDR1 DFQATT, CDR2 SNEGSKA (reference sequence). CDR3 length equals 13 residues. V was cut by 2 bases and J by 2 bases, with 4 bases left in between.

Only a few counts were recorded for this clonotype. The V call is TRBV18, the J call TRBJ2-5; 8 bases line up with TRBD1. The trim removed 5 bases at V and 4 bases at J, leaving 6 bases unmatched. CDR3 length equals 14 residues. Germline V gene data show CDR1 as KGHSH and CDR2 as LQKENI. This CDR3 is CASSSQGARETQYF. The DNA for the CDR3 is TGTGCCAGCTCATCTCAGGGGGCGCGAGAGACCCAGTACTTC.

This clonotype has a handful of counts. The rearrangement uses TRBV29-1 and TRBJ2-4; D remains unclear. The CDR3 has 12 amino acids. Germline lookup yields CDR1 SQVTM and CDR2 ANQGSEA. V was cut by 4 bases and J by 9 bases, with 13 bases left in between. CDR3: CSVGVGFGIQYF. The CDR3 DNA reads as TGCAGCGTTGGAGTGGGTTTTGGCATTCAGTACTTC.